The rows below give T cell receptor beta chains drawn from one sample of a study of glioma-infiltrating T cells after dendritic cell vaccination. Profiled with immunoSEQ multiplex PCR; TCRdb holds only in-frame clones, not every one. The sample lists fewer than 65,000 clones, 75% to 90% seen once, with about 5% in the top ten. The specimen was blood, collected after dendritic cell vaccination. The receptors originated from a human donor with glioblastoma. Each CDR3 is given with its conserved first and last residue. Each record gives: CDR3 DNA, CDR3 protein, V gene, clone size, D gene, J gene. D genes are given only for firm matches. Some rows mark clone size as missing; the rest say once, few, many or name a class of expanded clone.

cdr3_nt: TGTGCCAGCTCACTTAAAAATGAAAAACTGTTTTTT; cdr3_aa: CASSLKNEKLFF; v_call: TRBV18; clone_size: .; d_call: .; j_call: TRBJ1-4
cdr3_nt: TGTGCCAGCAGCCCAGGACTAGCGGGAACGGATACGCAGTATTTT; cdr3_aa: CASSPGLAGTDTQYF; v_call: TRBV14; clone_size: .; d_call: TRBD2; j_call: TRBJ2-3
cdr3_nt: TGTGCCAGCAGTTTTCAGGGAACCTCTAACTATGGCTACACCTTC; cdr3_aa: CASSFQGTSNYGYTF; v_call: TRBV27; clone_size: .; d_call: .; j_call: TRBJ1-2
cdr3_nt: TGTGCCAGCAGCTCTCTAGCGGACGCCTACGAGCAGTACTTC; cdr3_aa: CASSSLADAYEQYF; v_call: TRBV27; clone_size: .; d_call: TRBD2; j_call: TRBJ2-7
cdr3_nt: TGCGCCAGCAGCCAAGTAGCGGGAGGCACAGATACGCAGTATTTT; cdr3_aa: CASSQVAGGTDTQYF; v_call: TRBV4-1; clone_size: .; d_call: TRBD2; j_call: TRBJ2-3
cdr3_nt: TGTGCCAGCTCCCCCCCCCGGTTGCAGGGGGAGACCCAGTACTTC; cdr3_aa: CASSPPRLQGETQYF; v_call: TRBV18; clone_size: .; d_call: .; j_call: TRBJ2-5
cdr3_nt: TGTGCCTGGAGTCGAATTGGGAGGGCAGAGACCCAGTACTTC; cdr3_aa: CAWSRIGRAETQYF; v_call: TRBV30; clone_size: few; d_call: TRBD2; j_call: TRBJ2-5
cdr3_nt: TGTGCCAGCAGCTTAGAAGGTGGAGGGTACTTC; cdr3_aa: CASSLEGGGYF; v_call: TRBV7-9; clone_size: .; d_call: .; j_call: TRBJ2-5
cdr3_nt: TGTGCCAGCATAAAACTAGCGGCCTCCTACAATGAGCAGTTCTTC; cdr3_aa: CASIKLAASYNEQFF; v_call: TRBV7-9; clone_size: .; d_call: TRBD2; j_call: TRBJ2-1
cdr3_nt: TGTGCCAGCAGCGTTTCGAGGGGGATGGATGAGCAGTTCTTC; cdr3_aa: CASSVSRGMDEQFF; v_call: TRBV9; clone_size: .; d_call: .; j_call: TRBJ2-1
cdr3_nt: TGTGCCAGCAGTTTCCTCTTTGGACTAGCGGGAGAAGATCAAGAGACCCAGTACTTC; cdr3_aa: CASSFLFGLAGEDQETQYF; v_call: TRBV28; clone_size: .; d_call: TRBD2; j_call: TRBJ2-5
cdr3_nt: TGTGCCAGCAGGGAAACAGGGGGGAGACTCTCTGGGGCCAACGTCCTGACTTTC; cdr3_aa: CASRETGGRLSGANVLTF; v_call: TRBV9; clone_size: .; d_call: TRBD1; j_call: TRBJ2-6
cdr3_nt: TGTGCCATCAGGCCCGATCGTGGGGGCGGCGGTAACACCATATATTTT; cdr3_aa: CAIRPDRGGGGNTIYF; v_call: TRBV10-3; clone_size: .; d_call: .; j_call: TRBJ1-3